This is a list of T cell receptor beta chains from one sample in a study of CD8+ T cells in alopecia areata. TCRdb's copy holds only in-frame clones and misses some; the assay was immunoSEQ multiplex PCR. Of some 180,000 clones detected, about 55% appear once; the ten largest clones hold 10% to 12%. The sample was CD8+ T cells sorted from blood, taken at week 24, from a patient treated with tofacitinib. The receptors were gathered from a human donor with alopecia areata. Each CDR3 is given with its conserved first and last residue. Each record gives: D gene, V gene, J gene, clone size, CDR3 DNA, CDR3 protein. The D gene is left open where the match is weak. For some rows the clone size is stated as once, few or many, or as a class when expanded; others skip it.

.	TRBV25-1	TRBJ2-2	few	TGTGCCAGCAGCCTGATCACCGGGGAGCTGTTTTTT	CASSLITGELFF
.	TRBV13	TRBJ2-7	once	TGTGCCAGCAGCTTAGTCGGGGACCCGGCCAACGAGCAGTACTTC	CASSLVGDPANEQYF
.	TRBV12-5	TRBJ2-7	.	TGTGCTAGTGGCCCACCCCTCGGGGATCGGTACTTC	CASGPPLGDRYF
TRBD1	TRBV13	TRBJ1-2	.	TGTGCCAGCAGCCCGCGGGACAGGGCGATGGGTGGCTACACCTTC	CASSPRDRAMGGYTF
.	TRBV4-3	TRBJ2-2	.	TGCGCCAGCAGCCAAGGCGTCTCGAACACCGGGGAGCTGTTTTTT	CASSQGVSNTGELFF
TRBD1	TRBV4-1	TRBJ1-1	few	TGCGCCAGCAGCCAAGAACGTACAGGGGGCCGGGTAGCTTTCTTT	CASSQERTGGRVAFF
TRBD1	TRBV29-1	TRBJ2-7	few	TGCAGCGTTTCGGGACAGGGGGTGTACGAGCAGTACTTC	CSVSGQGVYEQYF
.	TRBV9	TRBJ1-1	.	TGTGCCAGCAGCCCAGGCATGAACACTGAAGCTTTCTTT	CASSPGMNTEAFF
.	TRBV13	TRBJ1-5	.	TGTGCCAGCAGCTTAGGGGGGGGCCATCAGCCCCAGCATTTT	CASSLGGGHQPQHF
.	TRBV9	TRBJ2-7	once	TGTGCCAGCAGCGTGGGTGTTGGGCTGTCCTACGAGCAGTACTTC	CASSVGVGLSYEQYF
TRBD1	TRBV14	TRBJ2-7	.	TGTGCCAGCAGTCCGGGACAGGGGGCGTACGAGCAGTACTTC	CASSPGQGAYEQYF
.	TRBV14	TRBJ2-7	once	TGTGCCAGCAGCCAATATACAGGGACGCGTGCCCACGAGCAGTACTTC	CASSQYTGTRAHEQYF
TRBD1	TRBV30	TRBJ1-2	.	TGTGCCTGGAGAGAGGACAGGGGGAATACCTTC	CAWREDRGNTF
.	TRBV11-2	TRBJ2-3	.	TGTGCCAGCAGCTTAGTCAAGGCGTTAATTCCAGATACGCAGTATTTT	CASSLVKALIPDTQYF
.	TRBV19	TRBJ1-5	few	TGTGCCAGTGCAGTGAATAGCAATCAGCCCCAGCATTTT	CASAVNSNQPQHF
.	TRBV7-9	TRBJ1-1	few	TGTGCCAGCAGCCCCCCGTGGCAGGCCGGTACTGAAGCTTTCTTT	CASSPPWQAGTEAFF
TRBD1	TRBV4-2	TRBJ1-1	.	TGTGCCAGCAGCCTAAGGACAGGGCAGGGGACTGAAGCTTTCTTT	CASSLRTGQGTEAFF
.	TRBV30	TRBJ1-1	few	TGTGCCTGGAGTCACGGAGCAAACCCTCCGGGGGCCTTCTTT	CAWSHGANPPGAFF
.	TRBV29-1	TRBJ1-1	.	TGCAGCGTTGTTGGGGGCAACACTGAAGCTTTCTTT	CSVVGGNTEAFF
.	TRBV30	TRBJ1-2	.	TGTGCCTGGAGTGTCGGAGAGATGGGCTACACCTTC	CAWSVGEMGYTF
.	TRBV5-6	TRBJ1-4	.	TGTGCCAGCAGCTTGGGTACAGCTGAAAAACTGTTTTTT	CASSLGTAEKLFF
.	TRBV30	TRBJ1-2	.	TGTGCCTGGAGGTTCGGGAACTATGGCTACACCTTC	CAWRFGNYGYTF
.	TRBV6-6	TRBJ2-5	few	TGTGCCAGCAGTTACCCCCGGCAGGGTGAAGAGACCCAGTACTTC	CASSYPRQGEETQYF
.	TRBV13	TRBJ1-1	few	TGTGCCAGCAGCCCCTCGGCAGGGTGGGAAAACACTGAAGCTTTCTTT	CASSPSAGWENTEAFF
.	TRBV4-3	TRBJ2-3	.	TGCGCCAGCAGCCGGATTTTTGGAGGTGTTACAGATACGCAGTATTTT	CASSRIFGGVTDTQYF
TRBD2	TRBV2	TRBJ2-1	.	TGTGCCAGTAATTTCGCGGGGGGCCCGTCGGGCTACAATGAGCAGTTCTTC	CASNFAGGPSGYNEQFF
TRBD1	TRBV13	TRBJ2-6	.	TGTGCCAGCAGCTTCTGGGACAGGGCGTTTGGGGCCAACGTCCTGACTTTC	CASSFWDRAFGANVLTF
TRBD1	TRBV30	TRBJ1-1	.	TGTGCCTGTTTAACAGGGGGTCCCACTGAAGCTTTCTTT	CACLTGGPTEAFF
TRBD1	TRBV29-1	TRBJ1-1	few	TGCAGCGTTGCCACAGGGGATGAAGCTTTCTTT	CSVATGDEAFF
.	TRBV13	TRBJ2-1	.	TGTGCCAGCAGCTCAACGACGACTGAGCAGTTCTTC	CASSSTTTEQFF
.	TRBV2	TRBJ1-1	once	TGTGCCAGCAGGGAGGGGCCGCCGAACACTGAAGCTTTCTTT	CASREGPPNTEAFF
.	TRBV11-2	TRBJ1-1	.	TGTGCCAGCATCCAGGGGTCCGAAGCTTTCTTT	CASIQGSEAFF
.	TRBV7-6	TRBJ1-5	.	TGTGCCAGCAGCTCCTCTCCGGGGGGAGGTGAGCCCCAGCATTTT	CASSSSPGGGEPQHF
TRBD1	TRBV7-8	TRBJ2-7	.	TGTGCCAGCAGCCCGGGACAGGGGGCCTACGAGCAGTACTTC	CASSPGQGAYEQYF
TRBD1	TRBV29-1	TRBJ1-2	.	TGCAGCGTCAGGGGGGAAAACTATGGCTACACCTTC	CSVRGENYGYTF
.	TRBV28	TRBJ1-6	.	TGTGCCAGCAGCCCCCTAGGGGCTTCACCCCTCCACTTT	CASSPLGASPLHF
.	TRBV6-5	TRBJ1-1	once	TGTGCCAGCAGTTATAATCGGGGAACTGGCACTGAAGCTTTCTTT	CASSYNRGTGTEAFF
TRBD1	TRBV11-2	TRBJ2-2	.	TGTGCCAGCAGCAGACAGGGACAGAACGGGGAGCTGTTTTTT	CASSRQGQNGELFF
.	TRBV7-2	TRBJ2-6	.	TGTGCCAGCAGCTTAGGGGGAATCTCCTTCTCTGGGGCCAACGTCCTGACTTTC	CASSLGGISFSGANVLTF
.	TRBV11-2	TRBJ2-7	.	TGTGCCAGCAGCTTAGTACTGAACGGACCCTCCTACGAGCAGTACTTC	CASSLVLNGPSYEQYF
TRBD1	TRBV9	TRBJ1-2	few	TGTGCCAGCAGCGACCGACAGGGGAATGGCTACACCTTC	CASSDRQGNGYTF
TRBD1	TRBV25-1	TRBJ1-6	few	TGTGCCAGCACCGGGACAGAAATTTCACCCCTCCACTTT	CASTGTEISPLHF
TRBD1	TRBV11-2	TRBJ1-1	.	TGTGCCAGCAGAGGGACAGGGAGCACTGAAGCTTTCTTT	CASRGTGSTEAFF
TRBD1	TRBV14	TRBJ2-7	.	TGTGCCAGCAGCTTCGGACAGGGGAGTTACGAGCAGTACTTC	CASSFGQGSYEQYF
.	TRBV2	TRBJ2-7	.	TGTGCCAGCAGTGGGACGACAGGCCGAAGATCCTACGAGCAGTACTTC	CASSGTTGRRSYEQYF
.	TRBV29-1	TRBJ2-7	.	TGCAGCGTTGAACTCCGGGGAGGCTCCTACGAGCAGTACTTC	CSVELRGGSYEQYF
.	TRBV7-6	TRBJ2-5	few	TGTGCCAGCAGCCCCCCCGGGGGGCTAAGGGAGACCCAGTACTTC	CASSPPGGLRETQYF
.	TRBV29-1	TRBJ2-7	many	TGCAGCGTTGAATTCGGCAACGAGCAGTACTTC	CSVEFGNEQYF
.	TRBV2	TRBJ2-3	.	TGTGCCAGCGGAGGGAGGGATACGCAGTATTTT	CASGGRDTQYF
TRBD1	TRBV5-1	TRBJ2-7	few	TGCGCCAGCAGCTGGAACAAACCTGAGGGGGCAGCCTCCTACGAGCAGTACTTC	CASSWNKPEGAASYEQYF
.	TRBV7-9	TRBJ1-1	.	TGTGCCAGCAGCTCACGGCGGGACATGAACACTGAAGCTTTCTTT	CASSSRRDMNTEAFF
.	TRBV7-2	TRBJ2-7	few	TGTGCCAGCAGGGACCTCAACCCCTACGAGCAGTACTTC	CASRDLNPYEQYF
.	TRBV5-4	TRBJ2-3	.	TGTGCCGTGGGCTACAGCACAGATACGCAGTATTTT	CAVGYSTDTQYF
.	TRBV27	TRBJ2-2	.	TGTGCCAGCAGTTCTCTCCAGGCCGGGGAGCTGTTTTTT	CASSSLQAGELFF
.	TRBV29-1	TRBJ1-1	few	TGCAGCGTTATTCCCGGGAACACTGAAGCTTTCTTT	CSVIPGNTEAFF
.	TRBV13	TRBJ2-1	.	TGTGCCAGCAGCCCCGTGATTGACAATGAGCAGTTCTTC	CASSPVIDNEQFF
.	TRBV27	TRBJ2-3	few	TGTGCCAGCAGTTTATCGGCTGGCACAGATACGCAGTATTTT	CASSLSAGTDTQYF